This T cell receptor beta chain came from a study of T cells in Graves' hyperthyroidism and ophthalmopathy. Overall study findings and caveats: In the blood, most expanded thyroid clonotypes above 0.001 appeared as well.

With regard to this clonotype: Antigen unknown. A junction boundary mismatches the germline segment, possibly from a read error.

Stable hyperthyroidism: no ophthalmopathy progression over 18 months of follow-up. Patients were excluded because of uncontrolled infection, other autoimmune disease, pregnancy or lactation. This CDR3 has 12 amino acids. It was RNA transcripts that yielded the amplified TCR beta CDR3 regions. A first-round RT-PCR of the TCR CDR3 used the HTBI primer set. MiXCR was run by TCRdb on the multiplex PCR reads, yielding one entry per CDR3 protein. The sample carries 340,000 or so distinct CDR3 sequences, around a sixth recorded once. The rearrangement links TRBV12-3 or TRBV12-4 to TRBJ2-5; D gene unclear. Sequenced: blood. This clonotype was sampled from a woman aged 45-59 years with Graves' hyperthyroidism. This CDR3 reads CAISESWETQYF. The DNA of the CDR3 is TGTGCCATCAGTGAGTCTTGGGAGACCCAGTACTTC.